The 29 T cell receptor beta chains listed next were all sequenced from one sample in a study of T cell responses to AZD1222 COVID-19 vaccine. The table came from immunoSEQ multiplex PCR; TCRdb's copy has only in-frame clones and leaves some out. The table includes more than 110,000 clones, 75% to 95% detected once. The starting material was peripheral blood, obtained on day 0 of AZD1222 vaccination. The source is an adult in good health.

The rearrangement joins TRBV11-3 to TRBJ2-5, with 10 bases lining up with TRBD2. CDR3 size: 15 residues. Germline V gene lookup returns CDR1 SGHNT and CDR2 YENEEA. J was trimmed by 2 bases and V by 4 bases; bases with no gene match: 4. In DNA form, the CDR3 reads TGTGCCAGCAGCTCGGGACTAGCGATACAAGAGACCCAGTACTTC. It yields the protein CASSSGLAIQETQYF.

The V call is TRBV5-6, the J call TRBJ1-4; D is undetermined. Germline assignment: CDR1 SGHDT and CDR2 YYEEEE. Trimming took off 3 bases at V and 10 bases at J, with 13 bases between the two ends. This CDR3 comprises 13 residues. This chain's CDR3 is CASSSDPGGKLFF. The CDR3 DNA is TGTGCCAGCAGCTCGGACCCGGGAGGAAAACTGTTTTTT. The full variable domain, rest sourced from reference TRBV5-6 and TRBJ1-4, is DAGVTQSPTHLIKTRGQQVTLRCSPKSGHDTVSWYQQALGQGPQFIFQYYEEEERQRGNFPDRFSGHQFPNYSSELNVNALLLGDSALYLCASSSDPGGKLFFGSGTQLSVL.

This chain connects TRBV5-1 to TRBJ1-1, with D perhaps TRBD1 (6 bases). CDR3 size: 13 residues. CDR1 and CDR2 (germline): SGHRS, YFSETQ. Trimming took 5 bases from V and 5 from J, leaving 13 bases between them. The CDR3 DNA reads as TGCGCCAGCAGTTCAGGGGTTTCTACTGAAGCTTTCTTT. The encoded protein is CASSSGVSTEAFF.

This clone appeared once. The chain combines TRBV21-1 with TRBJ2-1; the DNA was not compared with TRBD2, the D call given in the table. TRBV21-1 is tagged as a pseudogene. The CDR3 runs 16 residues. DNA of the CDR3: TGTGCCAGCAGCAAACCCCCCGGGAGCGTCCGTGGTGAGCAGTTCTTC. As protein: CASSKPPGSVRGEQFF.

This sequence joins TRBV19 and TRBJ1-1, with D maybe TRBD1 (5 bases). Germline loops: CDR1 LNHDA, CDR2 SQIVND (reference sequence). Trimming cost V 5 bases and J 5 bases, with 15 bases left between them. The CDR3 runs 14 residues. CDR3 sequence: CASSSPGRSTEAFF. DNA of the CDR3: TGTGCCAGTAGTTCCCCGGGACGGTCGACTGAAGCTTTCTTT. Filled out from reference TRBV19 and TRBJ1-1, the complete variable domain reads DGGITQSPKYLFRKEGQNVTLSCEQNLNHDAMYWYRQDPGQGLRLIYYSQIVNDFQKGDIAEGYSVSREKKESFPLTVTSAQKNPTAFYLCASSSPGRSTEAFFGQGTRLTVV.

For the CDR3, the DNA is TGTGCCAGCAGCTTTCTCGGGGGTAACACCGGGGAGCTGTTTTTT. Translation gives CASSFLGGNTGELFF. The chain links TRBV11-3 to TRBJ2-2, with a weak D call TRBD2 (6 bases). The V and J ends lost 3 bases and 2 bases respectively, with 10 bases between them. Germline values: CDR1 SGHNT, CDR2 YENEEA. The CDR3 is made up of 15 amino acids. Looking up the rest from reference TRBV11-3 and TRBJ2-2 gives the full variable domain: EAGVVQSPRYKIIEKKQPVAFWCNPISGHNTLYWYLQNLGQGPELLIRYENEEAVDDSQLPKDRFSAERLKGVDSTLKIQPAELGDSAVYLCASSFLGGNTGELFFGEGSRLTVL.

The chain recombines TRBV7-8 with TRBJ1-6, with TRBD1 matching 7 bases. From germline, CDR1 is SGHVS and CDR2 FQNEAQ. The V and J ends lost 3 bases and 9 bases, in that order; junction bases with no gene match: 11. The CDR3 is 16 amino acids. CDR3: CASSFDRVGAGSPLHF. The CDR3 bases are TGTGCCAGCAGCTTTGACAGGGTAGGGGCCGGTTCACCCCTCCACTTT.

The chain uses TRBV6-6 and TRBJ1-2, with D possibly matching TRBD1 (5 bases). Trimming stripped 7 bases from V and 2 bases from J, with 20 bases between. Germline lookup yields CDR1 MNHNY and CDR2 SVGAGI (reference sequence). CDR3 length: 16 amino acids. The CDR3 coding sequence is TGTGCCAGCACCTATGCTTCCAGGGCCATAAACTATGGCTACACCTTC. Translation gives CASTYASRAINYGYTF.

The CDR3 protein is CASSYSGTGGYTF. CDR3 nucleotides: TGTGCCAGCAGTTATTCCGGGACAGGGGGCTACACCTTC. This sequence joins TRBV6-5 and TRBJ1-2, with TRBD1 identical over 9 bases. CDR1 and CDR2 from the germline V gene are MNHEY and SVGAGI. The CDR3 sequence is 13 residues long. The junction had 4 bases not matched to a gene; V was cut back by 3 bases and J by 8 bases.

The chain recombines TRBV9 with TRBJ1-5; TRBD1 matches 9 bases. V lost 0 bases, J lost 7 bases, and 11 bases stayed unmatched. This CDR3 contains 17 residues. Per the germline V gene, CDR1 is SGDLS and CDR2 is YYNGEE. CDR3 coding DNA: TGTGCCAGCAGCGTAGCTCTGGGGACAGGGAGGGGACAGCCCCAGCATTTT. This gives the protein CASSVALGTGRGQPQHF.

The chain couples TRBV5-6 to TRBJ2-5; D may be TRBD2 (6 bases). Trimming took 0 bases from V and 2 from J, leaving 20 bases between them. The CDR3 length is 18 residues. Germline-derived CDR1 and CDR2 are SGHDT and YYEEEE. CDR3 sequence: CASSLAVAALAKQETQYF. The CDR3 DNA follows: TGTGCCAGCAGCTTGGCGGTAGCTGCACTAGCTAAACAAGAGACCCAGTACTTC.

V is TRBV12-5 and J is TRBJ1-1; weak D call: TRBD1 (6 bases). This CDR3 is built from 15 residues. The germline CDR1 and CDR2 sequences are LGHNT and FRNRAP. V dropped 3 bases and J dropped 0 bases, with 11 bases sitting between them. CDR3 in amino acids: CASGLGGRLNTEAFF. CDR3 bases: TGTGCTAGTGGTTTAGGGGGAAGGCTGAACACTGAAGCTTTCTTT. Together with reference TRBV12-5 and TRBJ1-1, the CDR3 gives the full variable domain: DARVTQTPRHKVTEMGQEVTMRCQPILGHNTVFWYRQTMMQGLELLAYFRNRAPLDDSGMPKDRFSAEMPDATLATLKIQPSEPRDSAVYFCASGLGGRLNTEAFFGQGTRLTVV.

This clone appeared a few times. The rearrangement links TRBV5-5 to TRBJ2-7; maybe TRBD1 (7 bases). Trimming left V 1 base short and J 1 base short, with 15 bases between. This CDR3 comprises 16 residues. Germline V gene sequence: CDR1 SGHKS, CDR2 YYEKEE (reference sequence). In nucleotides, the CDR3 is TGTGCCAGCAGCTTGAATCCCAGGGGGACTTCCTACGAGCAGTACTTC. Amino acids: CASSLNPRGTSYEQYF.

The rearrangement uses TRBV9 and TRBJ1-1; a weak D match, TRBD1 (6 bases). Germline V gene lookup returns CDR1 SGDLS and CDR2 YYNGEE. Trimming took off 9 bases at V and 1 base at J, with 19 bases between the two ends. The length of the CDR3 is 15 residues. CDR3 sequence (DNA): TGTGCCATCAAACGGCGGGGGCGGTCGAACACTGAAGCTTTCTTT. Translating it yields CAIKRRGRSNTEAFF.

Comments on this clone: Germline is not matched at one junction end, which may reflect a read error. The J gene is TRBJ1-1, the V gene TRBV23-1; D call uncertain. Being an ORF, TRBV23-1 has a function that is uncertain. This CDR3 region has 9 residues. CDR3 region: CASSPGSQF. The CDR3 region has the DNA TGCGCCAGCAGCCCCGGGAGCCAATTT.

This chain links TRBV18 with TRBJ2-7; 8 nucleotides align to TRBD1. Germline CDR1 is KGHSH and CDR2 is LQKENI. This CDR3 has 15 amino acids. V was clipped by 3 bases and J by 2 bases; unmatched bases: 6. The CDR3 region is CASSPRGQATYEQYF. The CDR3 DNA reads as TGTGCCAGCTCACCGCGGGGACAGGCGACCTACGAGCAGTACTTC. Full variable domain (remainder filled in from reference TRBV18 and TRBJ2-7): NAGVMQNPRHLVRRRGQEARLRCSPMKGHSHVYWYRQLPEEGLKFMVYLQKENIIDESGMPKERFSAEFPKEGPSILRIQQVVRGDSAAYFCASSPRGQATYEQYFGPGTRLTVT.

The genes are TRBV2 and TRBJ1-5, with unresolved D. CDR1 and CDR2 from the germline V gene are SNHLY and FYNNEI. V shed 5 bases and J shed 5 bases, with 13 bases lying between them. This CDR3 region has 14 residues. CDR3 sequence (DNA): TGTGCCAGCAGTCTTTATAAGGTGGATCAGCCCCAGCATTTT. It translates to CASSLYKVDQPQHF. The full variable domain, with the rest looked up from reference TRBV2 and TRBJ1-5, is EPEVTQTPSHQVTQMGQEVILRCVPISNHLYFYWYRQILGQKVEFLVSFYNNEISEKSEIFDDQFSVERPDGSNFTLKIRSTKLEDSAMYFCASSLYKVDQPQHFGDGTRLSIL.

The chain has TRBV9 and TRBJ1-5, with TRBD1 matching 8 bases. The CDR3 is 15 amino acids. CDR1 is SGDLS and CDR2 is YYNGEE in the germline V gene. The trim removed 3 bases at V and 8 bases at J, leaving 10 bases unmatched. The CDR3 nucleotides read TGTGCCAGCAGCGCAACTCAGCTACAGGGGGAGCCCCAGCATTTT. Its translation is CASSATQLQGEPQHF.

The chain joins TRBV5-1 to TRBJ2-5; D not certain. Trimming removed 0 bases at V and 5 bases at J, with 8 bases between. Germline CDR1 is SGHRS and CDR2 is YFSETQ. CDR3 length: 13 amino acids. Here the CDR3 DNA reads TGCGCCAGCAGCTTGGGAGATCTGGAGACCCAGTACTTC. Encoded protein: CASSLGDLETQYF. Full variable domain (remainder filled in from reference TRBV5-1 and TRBJ2-5): KAGVTQTPRYLIKTRGQQVTLSCSPISGHRSVSWYQQTPGQGLQFLFEYFSETQRNKGNFPGRFSGRQFSNSRSEMNVSTLELGDSALYLCASSLGDLETQYFGPGTRLLVL.

This chain joins TRBV2 and TRBJ1-5, with D tentatively TRBD1 (5 bases). The ends were cut back, 10 bases at V and 7 bases at J, with 17 bases in the middle. The germline CDR1 and CDR2 sequences are SNHLY and FYNNEI. CDR3 length equals 13 residues. CDR3 loop: CAILPGWGQPQHF. For the CDR3, the DNA is TGTGCCATCCTACCAGGGTGGGGACAGCCCCAGCATTTT.

The CDR3 nucleotides read TGTGCCAGCAGCTTGGTGTGGGATTCCGCCATGAACACTGAAGCTTTCTTT. Its translation: CASSLVWDSAMNTEAFF. The chain is built from TRBV5-4 and TRBJ1-1; D is undetermined. Germline CDR1 SGHNT, CDR2 YYREEE (reference sequence). The germline V and J ends were trimmed by 0 bases and 0 bases, with 15 bases remaining between them. The CDR3 contains 17 residues. Full variable domain (remainder filled in from reference TRBV5-4 and TRBJ1-1): ETGVTQSPTHLIKTRGQQVTLRCSSQSGHNTVSWYQQALGQGPQFIFQYYREEENGRGNFPPRFSGLQFPNYSSELNVNALELDDSALYLCASSLVWDSAMNTEAFFGQGTRLTVV.

V gene TRBV19 combines with J gene TRBJ1-3; TRBD1 is a possible D gene (6 bases). The CDR3 length is 18 residues. Germline V gene data show CDR1 as LNHDA and CDR2 as SQIVND (reference sequence). Deletions cut 3 bases from V and 0 bases from J, with 18 bases between. The CDR3 bases are TGTGCCAGTAGTATCTTGACAGGCAGCTACCTCTCTGGAAACACCATATATTTT. Residues: CASSILTGSYLSGNTIYF.

The chain combines TRBV2 with TRBJ1-5; D gene ambiguous. The CDR3 is made up of 14 amino acids. Trimming shortened V by 8 bases and J by 2 bases, and 13 bases separated the two germline ends. CDR1 and CDR2 from the germline V gene are SNHLY and FYNNEI. CDR3 DNA: TGTGCCAGCTTACGAGAATTTGGCAATCAGCCCCAGCATTTT. Translating gives CASLREFGNQPQHF.

The genes are TRBV11-3 and TRBJ2-7, with D perhaps TRBD2 (6 bases). Trimming took off 0 bases at V and 0 bases at J, with 18 bases between the two ends. Germline V CDR1 and CDR2: SGHNT, YENEEA. This CDR3 contains 18 residues. CDR3: CASSLERGGRIGSYEQYF. The CDR3 DNA sequence: TGTGCCAGCAGCTTAGAACGCGGAGGGAGGATAGGCTCCTACGAGCAGTACTTC. The full variable domain, rest sourced from reference TRBV11-3 and TRBJ2-7, is EAGVVQSPRYKIIEKKQPVAFWCNPISGHNTLYWYLQNLGQGPELLIRYENEEAVDDSQLPKDRFSAERLKGVDSTLKIQPAELGDSAVYLCASSLERGGRIGSYEQYFGPGTRLTVT.

The rearrangement uses TRBV4-1 and TRBJ2-5; no definite D call. The germline CDR1 and CDR2 sequences are MGHRA and YSYEKL. CDR3 size: 14 residues. V shed 1 base and J shed 5 bases, with 11 bases lying between them. In nucleotides, the CDR3 is TGCGCCAGCAGCCAAGTTTGGTACGCCGAGACCCAGTACTTC. Protein product: CASSQVWYAETQYF.

This chain joins TRBV28 and TRBJ2-3; 9 nucleotides align to TRBD2. Germline loops: CDR1 MDHEN, CDR2 SYDVKM. Trimming at V came to 1 base and at J to 6 bases, leaving 5 bases not matched to a gene. This CDR3 has 15 amino acids. The CDR3 spells CASSLFVAGVDTQYF. CDR3 in DNA: TGTGCCAGCAGTTTATTTGTAGCGGGGGTGGATACGCAGTATTTT.

The rearrangement joins TRBV15 to TRBJ2-7; D gene uncertain. The V and J ends lost 0 bases and 2 bases respectively, with 5 bases between them. CDR1 and CDR2 from the germline V gene are LNHNV and YYDKDF (reference sequence). This CDR3 is 13 amino acids long. The chain's CDR3 is CATSRDLTYEQYF. In DNA, the CDR3 is TGTGCCACCAGCAGAGATCTGACCTACGAGCAGTACTTC.

The chain is built from TRBV27 and TRBJ1-6, with D unresolved. Per the germline V gene, CDR1 is MNHEY and CDR2 is SMNVEV (reference sequence). V was clipped by 8 bases and J by 3 bases, with 2 bases between them. The CDR3 has 11 amino acids. The CDR3 sequence is CASGYNSPLHF. CDR3 DNA sequence: TGTGCCAGCGGCTATAATTCACCCCTCCACTTT.

The chain carries TRBV28 and TRBJ2-2; TRBD2 aligns across 7 bases. V shed 6 bases, J shed 7 bases, and the junction held 8 bases outside the gene matches. CDR1 is MDHEN and CDR2 is SYDVKM in the germline V gene. The CDR3 is 14 amino acids. In DNA, the CDR3 is TGTGCCAGCAGGCGGGACTATAGAAACGGGGAGCTGTTTTTT. Its translation: CASRRDYRNGELFF.